These 32 T cell receptor beta chains originate from one sample sequenced in a study of technical replicates of blood from a handful of donors. Method: immunoSEQ multiplex PCR; TCRdb's copy keeps in-frame clones and lacks some. The table records about 88,000 clones, 85% to 95% of them present only once. The sequenced sample consisted of T cells isolated from PBMCs. The receptors come from a human donor in good health.

V and J are TRBV5-6 and TRBJ1-1; D may be TRBD1 (5 bases). The germline CDR1 and CDR2 sequences are SGHDT and YYEEEE. This CDR3 has 13 residues. The V gene lost 3 bases and the J gene lost 1 base, with 7 bases spanning the gap. CDR3 protein: CASSSGENTEAFF. DNA for the CDR3: TGTGCCAGCAGCTCGGGGGAGAACACTGAAGCTTTCTTT.

The chain has TRBV6-5 and TRBJ1-3, with 7 bases identical to TRBD1. The J segment lost 2 bases and the V segment lost 2 bases, leaving 3 bases of the junction unmatched. CDR3 length equals 15 residues. Germline V gene sequence: CDR1 MNHEY, CDR2 SVGAGI. The CDR3 DNA reads as TGTGCCAGCAGTTACACAGGGGTTACTGGAAACACCATATATTTT. Its translation is CASSYTGVTGNTIYF.

The chain employs TRBV11-1 and TRBJ1-1, with 7 bases matching TRBD1. This CDR3 region has 12 residues. Germline-derived CDR1 and CDR2 are SGHAT and FQDESV (reference sequence). Trimming removed 4 bases from V and 8 bases from J; junction bases left unmatched: 4. Here the CDR3 DNA reads TGTGCCAGCAGCTCCGACAGGGAGGAAGCTTTCTTT. This translates into CASSSDREEAFF.

V usage is TRBV5-8 and J usage is TRBJ2-7; 7 positions match TRBD2. The germline CDR1 and CDR2 sequences are SGHTS and YDEGEE. Trimming took 3 bases from V and 3 from J; bases not matched to a gene: 15. The CDR3 has 17 amino acids. The CDR3 DNA reads as TGTGCCAGCAGCTCATACGTATCGAGCGGGACCCTCTACGAGCAGTACTTC. This codes for CASSSYVSSGTLYEQYF.

This sequence joins TRBV27 and TRBJ2-7, with TRBD1 matching 9 bases. The CDR3 spans 15 residues. Germline CDR1 MNHEY, CDR2 SMNVEV (reference sequence). V dropped 3 bases and J dropped 1; count of bases not matched to a gene: 4. The CDR3 sequence: CASSLGTGPSYEQYF. The DNA of the CDR3 is TGTGCCAGCAGTTTGGGGACAGGGCCTTCCTACGAGCAGTACTTC.

CDR3 sequence reads: CASSHREGSTDTQYF. DNA for the CDR3: TGCGCCAGCAGCCATCGGGAGGGGAGCACAGATACGCAGTATTTT. V is TRBV4-1 and J is TRBJ2-3, with 8 bases lining up with TRBD2. V lost 3 bases, J lost 0 bases, and 2 bases stayed unmatched. Germline V gene data show CDR1 as MGHRA and CDR2 as YSYEKL. The CDR3 loop spans 15 amino acids.

The chain links TRBV18 to TRBJ2-3, with D tentatively TRBD1 (5 bases). The V gene's germline CDR1 is KGHSH and CDR2 LQKENI. CDR3 length equals 13 residues. V dropped 3 bases and J dropped 3 bases, with 7 bases sitting between them. In DNA, the CDR3 is TGTGCCAGCTCACCGACAGCGACAGATACGCAGTATTTT. This gives the protein CASSPTATDTQYF.

The chain links TRBV11-2 to TRBJ2-7; 8 bases are a match to TRBD2. Germline V CDR1 and CDR2: SGHAT, FQNNGV. The CDR3 contains 13 residues. Unmatched junction bases numbered 10, after V lost 11 bases and J lost 4 bases. The CDR3 sequence is CASRGGAGYEQYF. CDR3 DNA: TGTGCCTCCCGGGGGGGGGCGGGGTACGAGCAGTACTTC. The entire variable domain, with the rest obtained from reference TRBV11-2 and TRBJ2-7, is as follows: EAGVAQSPRYKIIEKRQSVAFWCNPISGHATLYWYQQILGQGPKLLIQFQNNGVVDDSQLPKDRFSAERLKGVDSTLKIQPAKLEDSAVYLCASRGGAGYEQYFGPGTRLTVT.

This rearrangement joins TRBV10-3 to TRBJ2-1, with 8 bases matching TRBD2. This CDR3 is built from 14 residues. Trimming removed 0 bases from V and 7 bases from J; junction bases left unmatched: 2. Germline V gene sequence: CDR1 ENHRY, CDR2 SYGVKD. CDR3 nucleotide sequence: TGTGCCATCAGTGAGTCTACGGGAGGGAATGAGCAGTTCTTC. Amino acid sequence: CAISESTGGNEQFF.

The chain joins TRBV10-1 to TRBJ2-6; D not certain. Germline V gene sequence: CDR1 WNHNN, CDR2 SYGVQD (reference sequence). Trimming left V 3 bases short and J 0 bases short, with 12 bases between. The CDR3 has 17 residues. The CDR3 bases are TGCGCCAGCAGTGATCGCCTAAAGAACTCTGGGGCCAACGTCCTGACTTTC. Its protein product is CASSDRLKNSGANVLTF.

The V call is TRBV4-1, the J call TRBJ1-1; D is unresolved. Germline V gene data show CDR1 as MGHRA and CDR2 as YSYEKL. The germline V and J ends were trimmed by 6 bases and 0 bases, with 14 bases remaining between them. The CDR3 covers 15 residues. This CDR3 reads CASSISALLNTEAFF. The DNA of the CDR3 is TGCGCCAGCAGTATATCCGCACTCTTGAACACTGAAGCTTTCTTT.

V gene TRBV4-2 combines with J gene TRBJ2-7; 10 nucleotides agree with TRBD1. The CDR3 loop spans 12 amino acids. Germline-derived CDR1 and CDR2 are LGHNA and YNFKEQ. V shed 10 bases and J 5 bases; nucleotides not matched to a gene: 5. CDR3 DNA sequence: TGTGCCACCAGGGACAGGGGAGACGAGCAGTACTTC. Translated, it gives CATRDRGDEQYF.

This sequence joins TRBV30 and TRBJ2-4, with D unclear. The CDR3 is 12 amino acids. V was shortened by 5 bases and J by 8 bases, with 13 bases between the two germline ends. Germline CDR1 reads GTSNPN; CDR2 reads SVGIG (reference sequence). The CDR3 DNA reads as TGTGCCTGGGATACGGTCGGAGACATTCAGTACTTC. It yields the protein CAWDTVGDIQYF.

The V and J genes are TRBV5-8 and TRBJ2-2, with TRBD1 matching 9 bases. The CDR3 consists of 17 residues. With 0 bases clipped from V and 7 bases from J, the junction kept 10 bases outside the gene matches. Germline CDR1 SGHTS, CDR2 YDEGEE. The CDR3 sequence is CASSLVGGQGVNGELFF. As DNA, the CDR3 is TGTGCCAGCAGCTTGGTCGGGGGACAGGGAGTTAACGGGGAGCTGTTTTTT.

V and J are TRBV13 and TRBJ2-3; no reliable D call. The germline V gene has CDR1 PRHDT and CDR2 FYEKMQ (reference sequence). With 1 base removed from V and 6 bases from J, the gap between germline ends came to 14 bases. The CDR3 is made up of 15 amino acids. CDR3 protein: CASSLVASDDDTQYF. CDR3 coding DNA: TGTGCCAGCAGCTTAGTAGCCTCGGATGATGATACGCAGTATTTT.

The chain links TRBV7-6 to TRBJ2-7, with D perhaps matching TRBD2 (6 bases). Per the germline V gene, CDR1 is SGHVS and CDR2 is FNYEAQ. CDR3 length equals 12 residues. Between the trimmed V and J ends, which lost 1 base and 7 bases, there was a span of 8 bases. The CDR3 bases are TGTGCCAGCAGCTTAGGGAGGGGAGAGCAGTACTTC. It is translated as CASSLGRGEQYF.

The chain is built from TRBV28 and TRBJ1-1; D call uncertain. Germline V gene sequence: CDR1 MDHEN, CDR2 SYDVKM. The germline V and J ends were trimmed by 4 bases and 1 base, with 7 bases remaining between them. The CDR3 runs 13 residues. The CDR3 nucleotides read TGTGCCAGCAGTTACTCGGGGAACACTGAAGCTTTCTTT. This sequence encodes CASSYSGNTEAFF.

The rearrangement joins TRBV5-1 to TRBJ2-7, with D perhaps matching TRBD2 (7 bases). The CDR3 totals 14 residues. Germline V gene lookup returns CDR1 SGHRS and CDR2 YFSETQ. V lost 4 bases to trimming and J lost 4 bases, with 15 bases between them. The CDR3 DNA is TGCGCCAGCAGCGGAGGGGGGGGATCGTACGAGCAGTACTTC. As protein: CASSGGGGSYEQYF.

The chain joins TRBV5-1 to TRBJ2-2; tentative D call: TRBD2 (6 bases). The CDR3 contains 15 residues. Germline V gene data show CDR1 as SGHRS and CDR2 as YFSETQ. The germline V and J ends were trimmed by 0 bases and 5 bases, with 11 bases remaining between them. As DNA, the CDR3 is TGCGCCAGCAGCTTGGACGGGAGTCGAACCGGGGAGCTGTTTTTT. This codes for CASSLDGSRTGELFF.

This chain joins TRBV5-5 and TRBJ2-3; TRBD2 matches 8 bases. The CDR3 sequence is 16 residues long. V lost 3 bases, J lost 0 bases, and 6 bases stayed unmatched. CDR1 is SGHKS, CDR2 YYEKEE, per germline (reference sequence). CDR3 in DNA: TGTGCCAGCAGCTCGCGGGGGGACGGCAGCACAGATACGCAGTATTTT. Translating it yields CASSSRGDGSTDTQYF.

The V gene is TRBV27, the J gene TRBJ2-1, with D possibly matching TRBD2 (6 bases). The length of the CDR3 is 16 residues. Germline V gene lookup returns CDR1 MNHEY and CDR2 SMNVEV (reference sequence). V was shortened by 6 bases and J by 0 bases, with 15 bases between the two germline ends. The CDR3 spells CASSLSLGSSYNEQFF. In nucleotides, the CDR3 is TGTGCCAGCAGCCTATCCCTCGGGAGCTCCTACAATGAGCAGTTCTTC.

V gene TRBV18 combines with J gene TRBJ2-7, with D possibly TRBD1 on 5 matching bases. V was trimmed by 5 bases and J by 9 bases, leaving 23 bases between them. CDR1 and CDR2 (germline): KGHSH, LQKENI. The CDR3 length is 15 residues. The CDR3 spells CASSGDISGASGQYF. In DNA, the CDR3 is TGTGCCAGCTCAGGGGATATAAGTGGGGCCTCGGGGCAGTACTTC.

The genes are TRBV9 and TRBJ2-1, with 9 bases matching TRBD2. This CDR3 spans 15 amino acids. With 2 bases clipped from V and 6 bases from J, the junction kept 6 bases outside the gene matches. The germline CDR1 and CDR2 sequences are SGDLS and YYNGEE. CDR3 sequence: CASSVGLAPINEQFF. The CDR3 region has the DNA TGTGCCAGCAGCGTGGGACTAGCACCCATCAATGAGCAGTTCTTC.

This clone has a single count. This CDR3 reads CSVAQGAYEQYF. The CDR3 DNA follows: TGCAGCGTTGCACAGGGGGCCTACGAGCAGTACTTC. The V call is TRBV29-1, the J call TRBJ2-7; TRBD1 aligns across 8 bases. The CDR3 totals 12 residues. V was clipped by 4 bases and J by 2 bases; unmatched bases: 1. From germline, CDR1 is SQVTM and CDR2 ANQGSEA.

The V and J genes are TRBV14 and TRBJ2-1; 14 bases line up with TRBD2. This CDR3 region has 15 residues. Germline CDR1 is SGHDN and CDR2 is FVKESK. V lost 4 bases and J lost 9; bases outside the gene matches: 5. The DNA of the CDR3 is TGTGCCAGCAGCCGACTAGCGGGAGGGGGGGGTGAGCAGTTCTTC. It is translated as CASSRLAGGGGEQFF.

This chain connects TRBV11-2 to TRBJ1-1; D gene ambiguous. The CDR3 spans 15 residues. Trimming took 2 bases from V and 5 from J, leaving 15 bases between them. CDR1 and CDR2 from the germline V gene are SGHAT and FQNNGV. The CDR3, as DNA: TGTGCCAGCAGCTTAACACGAGGCAGATTAACTGAAGCTTTCTTT. As protein: CASSLTRGRLTEAFF.

This chain uses TRBV18 with TRBJ2-2; a possible D gene is TRBD2 (5 bases). CDR3 length: 17 amino acids. Trimming took off 2 bases at V and 7 bases at J, with 20 bases between the two ends. In germline, CDR1 is KGHSH, CDR2 LQKENI. For the CDR3, the DNA is TGTGCCAGCTCACCATACAGCTTAGGACTTACGGACGGGGAGCTGTTTTTT. The encoded protein is CASSPYSLGLTDGELFF.

The V call is TRBV18, the J call TRBJ2-2, with 11 nucleotides matching TRBD2. Per the germline V gene, CDR1 is KGHSH and CDR2 is LQKENI. CDR3 length equals 19 residues. The V gene end was trimmed by 1 base and the J gene end by 0 bases; junction bases not matched to a gene: 7. The CDR3: CASSPLTSGRGTNTGELFF. In nucleotides, the CDR3 is TGTGCCAGCTCACCACTAACTAGCGGGAGAGGAACGAACACCGGGGAGCTGTTTTTT.

This sequence joins TRBV7-9 and TRBJ2-1; D possibly corresponds to TRBD2 (6 bases). V was cut by 3 bases and J by 11 bases, with 11 bases left in between. Germline V gives CDR1 SEHNR, CDR2 FQNEAQ (reference sequence). This CDR3 has 12 residues. This CDR3 reads CASSFLAGKQFF. CDR3 coding DNA: TGTGCCAGCAGCTTTTTGGCGGGGAAGCAGTTCTTC.

This sequence joins TRBV12-5 and TRBJ1-5; D gene ambiguous. This CDR3 spans 12 amino acids. V was cut by 6 bases and J by 3 bases, with 6 bases left in between. Germline CDR1 and CDR2: LGHNT and FRNRAP. The CDR3 loop reads CASGPFNQPQHF. The CDR3, as DNA: TGTGCTAGTGGCCCATTCAATCAGCCCCAGCATTTT.

V is TRBV4-1 and J is TRBJ2-3, with D perhaps matching TRBD2 (6 bases). Trimming removed 4 bases from V and 2 bases from J, with 10 bases in between. The CDR3 is 14 residues long. The germline V gene has CDR1 MGHRA and CDR2 YSYEKL. This CDR3 reads CASSLSDYTDTQYF. CDR3 bases: TGCGCCAGCAGCCTTTCGGACTACACAGATACGCAGTATTTT.

The V and J genes are TRBV6-5 and TRBJ2-7; a weak D match, TRBD1 (7 bases). CDR3 length: 13 amino acids. The V end lost 4 bases, the J end lost 2 bases, and 9 bases lay between the germline ends. Germline V lookup: CDR1 MNHEY, CDR2 SVGAGI. CDR3 sequence (DNA): TGTGCCAGCAGTTTCAGGGGGGCCTACGAGCAGTACTTC. This codes for CASSFRGAYEQYF.